These 18 T cell receptor beta chains share one sample of origin, sequenced in a study of blood T cell repertoires in COVID-19. The data were produced by immunoSEQ multiplex PCR, yet TCRdb's version contains in-frame clones alone and is incomplete. The table lists 350,000 or so clones, nearly 90% of them singletons. The sample was peripheral blood. The receptors here all came from a man in his late teens or twenties with active or convalescent COVID-19.

The gene calls are TRBV6-5 and TRBJ1-2; 9 bases are shared with TRBD1. The CDR3 runs to 15 residues. Trimming removed 7 bases from V and 3 bases from J; junction bases left unmatched: 9. Germline lookup yields CDR1 MNHEY and CDR2 SVGAGI. CDR3 coding DNA: TGTGCCAGCAAGTATTTCCGGGACAGGGACTATGGCTACACCTTC. It specifies CASKYFRDRDYGYTF.

This clone showed up just once. V and J are TRBV4-3 and TRBJ1-2; TRBD1 agrees at 7 bases. Germline V CDR1 and CDR2: LGHNA, YSLEER. V was clipped by 2 bases and J by 4 bases; unmatched bases: 4. There are 14 residues in the CDR3. The CDR3: CASSQSDRVYGYTF. CDR3 bases: TGCGCCAGCAGCCAATCCGACAGGGTCTATGGCTACACCTTC.

V usage is TRBV7-9 and J usage is TRBJ1-4; 8 nucleotides agree with TRBD1. CDR3 length: 17 amino acids. Germline trimming cut 1 base from V and 5 bases from J; bases unmatched to any gene: 9. The germline gives CDR1 SEHNR, CDR2 FQNEAQ (reference sequence). CDR3 region: CASSLVPGQEGNEKLFF. The CDR3 DNA reads as TGTGCCAGCAGCTTAGTACCGGGACAGGAAGGAAATGAAAAACTGTTTTTT.

This clone was picked up one time. The chain recombines TRBV11-2 with TRBJ1-4; no clear D gene. The CDR3 sequence is 12 residues long. The V gene lost 5 bases and the J gene lost 8 bases, with 9 bases spanning the gap. CDR1 and CDR2 from the germline V gene are SGHAT and FQNNGV. The CDR3 DNA reads TGTGCCAGCAGCCCCAGTCAGGAAAAACTGTTTTTT. Protein product: CASSPSQEKLFF.

This chain joins TRBV19 and TRBJ1-2, with D possibly matching TRBD1 (6 bases). V was shortened by 3 bases and J by 4 bases, with 9 bases between the two germline ends. CDR1 and CDR2 (germline): LNHDA, SQIVND (reference sequence). The CDR3 runs to 13 residues. The CDR3 region is CASSMRQVYGYTF. As DNA, the CDR3 is TGTGCCAGTAGTATGCGACAGGTCTATGGCTACACCTTC.

This sequence joins TRBV5-5 and TRBJ2-7, with 7 positions matching TRBD2. The germline V gene has CDR1 SGHKS and CDR2 YYEKEE (reference sequence). V gave up 4 bases and J gave up 2 bases; unmatched junction bases: 18. The CDR3 covers 18 residues. Here the CDR3 DNA reads TGTGCCAGCAGCCTAACAAGAGACATACGCGGGGGTGCCTACGAGCAGTACTTC. Translated, it gives CASSLTRDIRGGAYEQYF.

The chain employs TRBV28 and TRBJ1-4; D ambiguous. Germline CDR1 and CDR2: MDHEN and SYDVKM. The CDR3 consists of 14 residues. V lost 3 bases and J 8 bases, leaving 13 bases between the germline ends. The CDR3 loop reads CASSFLAGTEKLFF. CDR3 bases: TGTGCCAGCAGTTTCCTGGCAGGTACCGAAAAACTGTTTTTT.

The chain couples TRBV7-2 to TRBJ2-3; tentatively, D is TRBD1 (7 bases). Germline assignment: CDR1 SGHTA and CDR2 FQGNSA. This CDR3 contains 14 residues. Trimming left V 1 base short and J 6 bases short, with 11 bases between. The CDR3 spells CASSLGAGQDTQYF. As DNA, the CDR3 is TGTGCCAGCAGCTTAGGGGCGGGACAGGATACGCAGTATTTT.

The gene calls are TRBV30 and TRBJ2-3, with 7 bases aligning to TRBD1. V was clipped by 3 bases and J by 2 bases; unmatched bases: 5. Germline V gene sequence: CDR1 GTSNPN, CDR2 SVGIG (reference sequence). This CDR3 comprises 14 residues. The CDR3 DNA reads as TGTGCCTGGAGCCAACAGGGGCCCACAGATACGCAGTATTTT. Its protein product is CAWSQQGPTDTQYF. Full variable domain (outside the CDR3, taken from reference TRBV30 and TRBJ2-3): SQTIHQWPATLVQPVGSPLSLECTVEGTSNPNLYWYRQAAGRGLQLLFYSVGIGQISSEVPQNLSASRPQDRQFILSSKKLLLSDSGFYLCAWSQQGPTDTQYFGPGTRLTVL.

The chain links TRBV2 to TRBJ2-7; D might be TRBD1 (6 bases). V lost 7 bases, J lost 3 bases, and 19 bases lay in between. The CDR3 covers 15 residues. From germline, CDR1 is SNHLY and CDR2 FYNNEI. CDR3 region: CASILLGALYYEQYF. The DNA of the CDR3 is TGTGCCAGCATTTTGTTGGGGGCCCTTTACTACGAGCAGTACTTC.

The chain is built from TRBV5-1 and TRBJ2-2, with a weak D call TRBD2 (6 bases). In germline, CDR1 is SGHRS, CDR2 YFSETQ. The CDR3 contains 15 residues. Trimming took 0 bases from V and 0 from J, leaving 6 bases between them. The CDR3 region is CASSLGGTNTGELFF. In DNA, the CDR3 is TGCGCCAGCAGCTTGGGCGGGACGAACACCGGGGAGCTGTTTTTT.

Here the CDR3 reads CASRTGTGASYEQYF. CDR3 nucleotides: TGTGCCAGCAGAACGGGGACAGGGGCCTCCTACGAGCAGTACTTC. The genes are TRBV28 and TRBJ2-7; 10 bases agree with TRBD1. Per germline, CDR1 MDHEN and CDR2 SYDVKM. The CDR3 length is 15 residues. Unmatched junction bases numbered 5, after V lost 6 bases and J lost 0 bases.

The rearrangement links TRBV27 to TRBJ2-7; TRBD2 aligns across 7 bases. Germline V gives CDR1 MNHEY, CDR2 SMNVEV (reference sequence). The CDR3 is 14 amino acids. With 4 bases clipped from V and 6 bases from J, the junction kept 9 bases outside the gene matches. The CDR3 DNA reads TGTGCCAGCAGTTCAGGCCTCTCGGGAGGCGAGCAGTACTTC. Its protein product is CASSSGLSGGEQYF.

This clone has a single count. V is TRBV28 and J is TRBJ2-7, with 8 positions matching TRBD1. V gave up 6 bases and J gave up 6 bases; unmatched junction bases: 13. The CDR3 extends over 15 amino acids. Germline assignment: CDR1 MDHEN and CDR2 SYDVKM. The CDR3 loop is CASSPPGTGITEQYF. CDR3 DNA: TGTGCCAGCAGCCCACCCGGGACAGGTATCACCGAGCAGTACTTC.

The chain combines TRBV18 with TRBJ2-7; perhaps TRBD2 as D (5 bases). The V gene lost 6 bases and the J gene lost 4 bases, with 13 bases spanning the gap. Germline V gene sequence: CDR1 KGHSH, CDR2 LQKENI. The CDR3 is made up of 13 amino acids. The CDR3 coding sequence is TGTGCCAGCTCTCACGGGGAACAATACGAGCAGTACTTC. This sequence encodes CASSHGEQYEQYF.

CDR3 nucleotide sequence: TGTGCCAGCAGTCCTCTAGCGGGAGTAGCAGATACGCAGTATTTT. Its protein is CASSPLAGVADTQYF. The chain is built from TRBV27 and TRBJ2-3, with 10 bases identical to TRBD2. CDR1 MNHEY and CDR2 SMNVEV come from the germline V gene (reference sequence). The CDR3 is 15 residues long. J lost 4 bases, V lost 5 bases, and 6 bases had no gene match.

V and J are TRBV7-2 and TRBJ1-5, with 12 positions matching TRBD1. After removal of 6 bases from V and 6 bases from J, the junction contained 12 bases not matched to a gene. This CDR3 contains 17 residues. Looked up from germline, CDR1 is SGHTA and CDR2 is FQGNSA. The DNA of the CDR3 is TGTGCCAGCAGTGCGGGACAGGGGGCATTGGGCAGTCAGCCCCAGCATTTT. Translated, it gives CASSAGQGALGSQPQHF.

The J gene is TRBJ2-7, the V gene TRBV7-2, with D possibly matching TRBD2 (6 bases). Trimming took 4 bases from V and 7 from J, leaving 20 bases between them. The germline V gene encodes CDR1 SGHTA and CDR2 FQGNSA. The CDR3 runs to 15 residues. The CDR3 here is CASSYVRGGFKEQYF. CDR3 nucleotides: TGTGCCAGCAGCTATGTACGAGGAGGGTTTAAGGAGCAGTACTTC.